This record covers a single T cell receptor (beta chain). Antigen unknown. Germline V CDR1 and CDR2: MNHEY, SVGAGI. This CDR3 has 14 amino acids. This sample was included in a study of T cells expressing NK-cell markers. Across the study: Beta-chain profiling covered CD3+CD56+NKG2C+, CD3+CD56+NKG2C- and CD3+CD56-NKG2C+ sorted subsets. Among eight sequenced donors, seven carried HCMV seropositivity while one was seronegative. Overall study results and limits: Expanded NKG2C+ T cell clones were not confirmed as HCMV-specific.

TCRdb processed the 5' RACE reads again and assigns one entry to each CDR3 protein, with no DNA. The listing contains about 190,000 distinct CDR3 sequences. The sample consisted of blood T cells: a sorted CD56 or NKG2C T cell subset, CD4+ or CD8+ T cells, or bulk PBMC T cells (not recorded which). This rearrangement joins TRBV6-5 to TRBJ1-2; the TRBD1 assignment by TCRdb is unverifiable without DNA. This receptor was taken from a man aged 18-75 years in good health. The CDR3: CASSYTLSGDGYTF.